The rows below give T cell receptor beta chains drawn from one sample of a study of early stage breast cancer tumors. Generated by immunoSEQ multiplex PCR, the TCRdb table keeps only in-frame clones and is missing some. This table holds about 6,500 clones, approximately 66% found once. The specimen sequenced was normal breast tissue next to the tumor. These receptor sequences come from a person aged 45 to 59 with breast cancer. The CDR3 runs from the conserved cysteine through the conserved F or W. A D gene is named only where the DNA matches it firmly. The size field is filled for only some rows; it gives once, few, many or a size class.

16 - TRBD1 TRBJ1-3 TRBV19 TGTGCCAGTAGCCCCGGGACAGGGGGCTCTGGAAACACCATATATTTT CASSPGTGGSGNTIYF
16 - - TRBJ1-3 TRBV11-2 TGTGCCAGCAGCCCAGGGACGTTGGTCTCTGGAAACACCATATATTTT CASSPGTLVSGNTIYF
12 once - TRBJ2-3 TRBV5-4 TGTGCCAGCACGGAGGGGGAAGATACGCAGTATTTT CASTEGEDTQYF
12 - TRBD1 TRBJ2-7 TRBV7-8 TGTGCCAGCAGCCGTGACCGGGGACAGGGGTACTTC CASSRDRGQGYF
15 few - TRBJ2-1 TRBV7-9 TGTGCCAGCAGAGACAGGCCTAGCTCCTACAATGAGCAGTTCTTC CASRDRPSSYNEQFF
14 once - TRBJ1-4 TRBV6-1 TGTGCCAGCCGGATGACAGTTGGCAATGAAAAACTGTTTTTT CASRMTVGNEKLFF
16 medium-sized TRBD2 TRBJ2-1 TRBV7-3 TGTGCCAGCAGCTTAATAGCGGGAGGTCCGTCTGGTGAGCAGTTCTTC CASSLIAGGPSGEQFF
17 few - TRBJ1-4 TRBV7-2 TGTGCCAGCAGCCCTGGGGCTACGGGACGGTATTTAGAGGGACTGTTTTTT CASSPGATGRYLEGLFF
17 few - TRBJ2-6 TRBV30 TGTGCCTGGAGTAAGTCGCAGGTTTCCTCTGGGGCCAACGTCCTGACTTTC CAWSKSQVSSGANVLTF
16 - - TRBJ1-2 TRBV4-2 TGTGCCAGCAGCCAAGTCCCTGCCGGGACCCCTTATGGCTACACCTTC CASSQVPAGTPYGYTF
16 few TRBD2 TRBJ2-3 TRBV19 TGTGCCAGTAGTCTTCTAGCGGGAGTCGGGACAGATACGCAGTATTTT CASSLLAGVGTDTQYF
15 few TRBD2 TRBJ2-7 TRBV7-9 TGTGCCAGCAGCCCTGGGACTAGCGGGAACTACGAGCAGTACTTC CASSPGTSGNYEQYF
14 few - TRBJ2-1 TRBV2 TGTGCCAGCAATCCCCGGGACCCTGACAATGAGCAGTTCTTC CASNPRDPDNEQFF
11 - - TRBJ2-1 TRBV7-2 TGTGCCAGCAGCTTTAGCGTAGAGCAGTTCTTC CASSFSVEQFF
12 - - TRBJ2-7 TRBV18 TGTGCCAGCTCACCAGGGGGCGACGAGCAGTACTTC CASSPGGDEQYF
14 medium-sized - TRBJ2-7 TRBV10-3 TGTGCCATCAGTGAGTCGGGGCGGCCCTACGAGCAGTACTTC CAISESGRPYEQYF
16 once - TRBJ2-5 TRBV25-1 TGTGCCAGCAGTGACCCTCCCCCGGCTAGCCAAGAGACCCAGTACTTC CASSDPPPASQETQYF
20 - TRBD2 TRBJ2-1 TRBV13 TGTGCCAGCAGCTTAGCACCGGGACTAGCGGCCCTAAGCTCCTACAATGAGCAGTTCTTC CASSLAPGLAALSSYNEQFF
15 - TRBD2 TRBJ2-7 TRBV9 TGTGCCAGCAGCGTAGTCCCAGCGGGAGTATACGAGCAGTACTTC CASSVVPAGVYEQYF
13 - - TRBJ2-1 TRBV6-5 TGTGCCAGCAGTTACTCGCGACGCGATGAGCAGTTCTTC CASSYSRRDEQFF
15 - TRBD2 TRBJ2-1 TRBV10-3 TGTGCCATCAGTGGAGGAGCGGGAGTCTACAATGAGCAGTTCTTC CAISGGAGVYNEQFF
14 once - TRBJ2-7 TRBV7-3 TGTGCCAGCAGCTTAGCGGGGAGCTCCTACGAGCAGTACTTC CASSLAGSSYEQYF
13 - - TRBJ2-7 TRBV18 TGTGCCAGCTCACCACCCTTAAACTACGAGCAGTACTTC CASSPPLNYEQYF
14 - - TRBJ2-7 TRBV7-9 TGTGCCAGCAGCCCTAGGGCAACCTTGTACGAGCAGTACTTC CASSPRATLYEQYF
15 - TRBD1 TRBJ2-7 TRBV27 TGTGCCAGCAGTTTATCCTTGGGACAGTGGGACGAGCAGTACTTC CASSLSLGQWDEQYF
13 - - TRBJ1-4 TRBV5-1 TGCGCCAGCAGCTTGCACGAGAATGAAAAACTGTTTTTT CASSLHENEKLFF
15 - - TRBJ2-1 TRBV2 TGTGCCAGCAGTGACTCGGGAGCACTTTCCAATGAGCAGTTCTTC CASSDSGALSNEQFF
15 - - TRBJ2-5 TRBV9 TGTGCCAGCAGCGCTGGACGGGGAACTGGGGGGACCCAGTACTTC CASSAGRGTGGTQYF
14 - - TRBJ1-1 TRBV19 TGTGCCAGTAGTACCAGGGCCTCCAACACTGAAGCTTTCTTT CASSTRASNTEAFF
15 - - TRBJ1-2 TRBV4-2 TGTGCCAGCAGCCAAGATCTAGGGCGGCTTAGCGGCTACACCTTC CASSQDLGRLSGYTF
12 - - TRBJ2-1 TRBV7-8 TGTGCCAGCAGCCCTAGTACGAATGAGCAGTTCTTC CASSPSTNEQFF
15 - - TRBJ2-1 TRBV5-4 TGTGCCAGCAGCTTGGCGGCGGGTGTATACAATGAGCAGTTCTTC CASSLAAGVYNEQFF